This T cell receptor (beta chain) was found in a study of control samples from healthy donors and cancer patients. Profiling relied on immunoSEQ multiplex PCR, and the TCRdb table lists in-frame clones only, not all of them. Of 200,000 to 250,000 clones listed, roughly 94% are singletons. CDR3 length: 13 amino acids. V shed 2 bases, J shed 8 bases, and the junction held 3 bases outside the gene matches. The sample consisted of blood. The clonotype comes from a man aged 45-60 years in good health. This sequence joins TRBV12-3 or TRBV12-4 and TRBJ1-5, with TRBD1 identical over 7 bases. The CDR3, as DNA: TGTGCCAGCAGTTTACAAACAGGGGAGCCCCAGCATTTT. Its protein is CASSLQTGEPQHF.